A single sample is the source of the 17 T cell receptor beta chains below, sequenced in a study of molecular identifiers for immune sequencing clone quantification. TCRdb used MiXCR to reprocess the PCR reads, holding one entry per CDR3 protein. The sample consists of some 66,000 distinct CDR3 sequences, 15% to 20% of them appearing once. Input material: naive CD8+ T cells from blood, with Jurkat cell RNA spiked in. Indicated subset: FACS-sorted CD8+CD4-CCR7+CD45RA+ naive T cells. The receptor source for this set is a human donor in good health. Some libraries in this study had Jurkat cell RNA spiked in.

This clonotype was found many times. The chain employs TRBV5-1 and TRBJ2-3; D is unclear. Between the trimmed V and J ends, which lost 6 bases and 2 bases, there was a span of 16 bases. The CDR3 is 15 residues long. Per the germline V gene, CDR1 is SGHRS and CDR2 is YFSETQ. CDR3 in amino acids: CASNVREENTDTQYF. The CDR3, as DNA: TGCGCCAGCAACGTTCGCGAGGAGAACACAGATACGCAGTATTTT.

This clonotype was observed many times. The J gene is TRBJ2-7, the V gene TRBV6-6, with D perhaps matching TRBD1 (5 bases). Germline CDR1 MNHNY, CDR2 SVGAGI (reference sequence). V gave up 1 base and J gave up 1 base, with 11 bases separating them. CDR3 length: 15 residues. CDR3 residues: CASSYLSGWSYEQYF. CDR3 coding DNA: TGTGCCAGCAGTTACTTGTCAGGGTGGTCCTACGAGCAGTACTTC.

Ten or more counts support this clonotype. This rearrangement joins TRBV3-1 to TRBJ2-5; perhaps TRBD2 as D (6 bases). CDR3 length: 16 residues. V shed 1 base and J shed 0 bases, with 12 bases lying between them. Germline CDR1 is LGHDT and CDR2 is YNNKEL (reference sequence). CDR3 residues: CASSQGWGRYQETQYF. The CDR3 region has the DNA TGTGCCAGCAGCCAAGGCTGGGGGAGGTACCAAGAGACCCAGTACTTC.

This clonotype was counted ten times or more. J is TRBJ1-5 and V is TRBV20-1; perhaps TRBD1 as D (5 bases). V shed 6 bases and J shed 7 bases, with 10 bases lying between them. The CDR3 is made up of 11 amino acids. Germline-derived CDR1 and CDR2 are DFQATT and SNEGSKA (reference sequence). The CDR3 spells CSAVDSQPQHF. CDR3 in DNA: TGCAGTGCGGTCGACAGCCAGCCCCAGCATTTT.

This clonotype was picked up one time. This may be a read error: a much more frequent sequence differs by one nucleotide. The chain carries TRBV27 and TRBJ1-2; 12 positions agree with TRBD1. Germline CDR1 reads MNHEY; CDR2 reads SMNVEV (reference sequence). There are 14 residues in the CDR3. V trimming: 8 bases; J trimming: 8 bases; junction bases outside the gene matches: 9. CDR3 DNA: TGTGCCAGCGTCTCCGGGACAGGGGGCGGAGGCTACACCTTC. The encoded protein is CASVSGTGGGGYTF.

V gene TRBV19 combines with J gene TRBJ2-1; TRBD1 agrees at 7 bases. This CDR3 comprises 13 residues. Germline V gene lookup returns CDR1 LNHDA and CDR2 SQIVND (reference sequence). V was clipped by 6 bases and J by 6 bases; unmatched bases: 5. In DNA, the CDR3 is TGTGCCAGTAGAAAGACAGGGATCAATGAGCAGTTCTTC. Translated, it gives CASRKTGINEQFF.

The chain employs TRBV7-9 and TRBJ2-5; D is perhaps TRBD1 or TRBD2 (5 bases each). Germline lookup yields CDR1 SEHNR and CDR2 FQNEAQ (reference sequence). V dropped 6 bases and J dropped 5 bases, with 22 bases sitting between them. CDR3 length equals 16 residues. CDR3 sequence (DNA): TGTGCCAGCAGTCCAGAACGGGGCATTGAATGGGAGACCCAGTACTTC. Its translation is CASSPERGIEWETQYF.

The J gene is TRBJ2-1, the V gene TRBV14; 9 bases line up with TRBD2. V gave up 0 bases and J gave up 8 bases; unmatched junction bases: 2. Germline V lookup: CDR1 SGHDN, CDR2 FVKESK. The CDR3 has 14 residues. CDR3 residues: CASSQEASGDEQFF. In nucleotides, the CDR3 is TGTGCCAGCAGCCAAGAGGCTAGCGGGGATGAGCAGTTCTTC.

This clonotype was observed a few times. The V gene is TRBV24-1, the J gene TRBJ2-7, with TRBD1 matching 9 bases. Germline CDR1 is KGHDR and CDR2 is SFDVKD. This CDR3 contains 16 residues. The V and J ends lost 4 bases and 4 bases, in that order; junction bases with no gene match: 10. The CDR3 loop is CATSDFDGTGMYEQYF. The CDR3 nucleotides are TGTGCCACCAGTGACTTCGATGGGACAGGGATGTACGAGCAGTACTTC.

This clonotype came up many times. This chain joins TRBV18 and TRBJ2-3, with D hard to call. Germline-derived CDR1 and CDR2 are KGHSH and LQKENI. CDR3 length equals 16 residues. Trimming took off 0 bases at V and 0 bases at J, with 10 bases between the two ends. The CDR3 DNA reads TGTGCCAGCTCACCACCTCAGGCAGCTAGCACAGATACGCAGTATTTT. Protein product: CASSPPQAASTDTQYF.

This clonotype was observed at least ten times. The chain has TRBV29-1 and TRBJ2-7; the D gene is possibly TRBD1 (7 bases). This CDR3 comprises 13 residues. Germline CDR1 and CDR2: SQVTM and ANQGSEA. The ends were cut back, 4 bases at V and 3 bases at J, with 13 bases in the middle. CDR3 DNA sequence: TGCAGCGTTGTCGGCCAGGGGGGCTACGAGCAGTACTTC. Encoded protein: CSVVGQGGYEQYF.

V usage is TRBV27 and J usage is TRBJ2-7, with 7 bases identical to TRBD2. Per the germline V gene, CDR1 is MNHEY and CDR2 is SMNVEV (reference sequence). CDR3 length equals 16 residues. Trimming took 4 bases from V and 2 from J; bases not matched to a gene: 11. The CDR3 coding sequence is TGTGCCAGCAGTTATTCCTTGGGGAGGGCGACCTACGAGCAGTACTTC. Protein sequence: CASSYSLGRATYEQYF.

This clonotype was seen repeatedly, ten times or more. This chain connects TRBV28 to TRBJ2-2, with D unresolved. V was clipped by 5 bases and J by 5 bases, with 15 bases between them. Per germline, CDR1 MDHEN and CDR2 SYDVKM. The CDR3 covers 15 residues. CDR3 coding DNA: TGTGCCAGCAGTCCCCACCATACAGTTACCGGGGAGCTGTTTTTT. It codes for CASSPHHTVTGELFF.

This clonotype was seen a few times. The CDR3 loop is CSATLELTYEQYF. The CDR3 DNA is TGCAGTGCCACACTAGAACTCACCTACGAGCAGTACTTC. The chain uses TRBV20-1 and TRBJ2-7; D perhaps matches TRBD2 (5 bases). The CDR3 loop spans 13 amino acids. Germline loops: CDR1 DFQATT, CDR2 SNEGSKA (reference sequence). Deletions cut 6 bases from V and 2 bases from J, with 14 bases between.

A note on this clonotype: A much larger clone differs from this one at a single base, so this may be a read error. This chain links TRBV5-1 with TRBJ1-5; a weak D match, TRBD1 (5 bases). Germline V gives CDR1 SGHRS, CDR2 YFSETQ. The CDR3 contains 14 residues. The CDR3 sequence is CASGLEGLGQPQHF. The CDR3 nucleotides are TGCGCCAGCGGCTTGGAGGGGTTGGGTCAGCCCCAGCATTTT.

This clonotype has at least ten counts. The chain joins TRBV27 to TRBJ2-2; 7 bases align to TRBD2. V trimming: 5 bases; J trimming: 7 bases; junction bases outside the gene matches: 13. The CDR3 contains 16 residues. Germline V gene data show CDR1 as MNHEY and CDR2 as SMNVEV (reference sequence). The chain's CDR3 is CASSPISAGEDGELFF. CDR3 bases: TGTGCCAGCAGTCCCATCAGCGCGGGAGAGGACGGGGAGCTGTTTTTT.

The chain is built from TRBV20-1 and TRBJ2-1; 7 bases agree with TRBD2. The CDR3 consists of 15 residues. CDR1 and CDR2 (germline): DFQATT, SNEGSKA (reference sequence). V dropped 0 bases and J dropped 10; count of bases not matched to a gene: 12. CDR3 amino acids: CSARDPGLRFGEQFF. In nucleotides, the CDR3 is TGCAGTGCTAGAGACCCGGGACTACGTTTCGGGGAGCAGTTCTTC.